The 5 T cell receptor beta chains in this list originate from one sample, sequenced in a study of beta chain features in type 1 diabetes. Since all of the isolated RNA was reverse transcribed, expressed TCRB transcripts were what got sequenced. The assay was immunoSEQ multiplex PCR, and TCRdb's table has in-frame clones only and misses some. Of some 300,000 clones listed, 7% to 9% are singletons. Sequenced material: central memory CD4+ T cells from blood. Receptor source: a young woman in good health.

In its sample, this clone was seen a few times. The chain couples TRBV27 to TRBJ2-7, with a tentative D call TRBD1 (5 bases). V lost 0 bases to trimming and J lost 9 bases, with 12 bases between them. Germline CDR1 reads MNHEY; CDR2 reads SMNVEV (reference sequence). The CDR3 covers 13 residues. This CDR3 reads CASSLSRQNSQYF. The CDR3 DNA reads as TGTGCCAGCAGTTTATCGCGACAGAACTCGCAGTACTTC.

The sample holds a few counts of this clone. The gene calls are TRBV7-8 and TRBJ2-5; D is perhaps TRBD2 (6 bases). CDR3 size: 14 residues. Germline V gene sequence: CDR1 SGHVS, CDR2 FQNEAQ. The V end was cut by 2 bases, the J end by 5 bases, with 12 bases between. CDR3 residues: CASSLRGSGETQYF. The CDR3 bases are TGTGCCAGCAGCTTACGGGGGAGCGGGGAGACCCAGTACTTC.

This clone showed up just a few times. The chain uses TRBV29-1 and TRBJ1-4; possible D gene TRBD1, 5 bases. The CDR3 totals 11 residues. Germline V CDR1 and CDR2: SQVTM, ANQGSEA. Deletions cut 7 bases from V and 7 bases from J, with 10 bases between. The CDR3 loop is CSAGTSEKLFF. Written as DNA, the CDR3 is TGCAGCGCCGGGACGAGTGAAAAACTGTTTTTT. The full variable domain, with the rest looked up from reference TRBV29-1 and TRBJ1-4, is SAVISQKPSRDICQRGTSLTIQCQVDSQVTMMFWYRQQPGQSLTLIATANQGSEATYESGFVIDKFPISRPNLTFSTLTVSNMSPEDSSIYLCSAGTSEKLFFGSGTQLSVL.

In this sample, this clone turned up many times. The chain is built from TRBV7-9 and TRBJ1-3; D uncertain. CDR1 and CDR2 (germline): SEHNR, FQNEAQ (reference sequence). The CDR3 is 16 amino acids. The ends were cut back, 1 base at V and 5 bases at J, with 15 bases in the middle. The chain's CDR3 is CASSLVSWTERNTIYF. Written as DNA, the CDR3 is TGTGCCAGCAGCTTAGTCTCTTGGACGGAACGAAACACCATATATTTT. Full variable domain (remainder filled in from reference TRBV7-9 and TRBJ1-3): DTGVSQNPRHKITKRGQNVTFRCDPISEHNRLYWYRQTLGQGPEFLTYFQNEAQLEKSRLLSDRFSAERPKGSFSTLEIQRTEQGDSAMYLCASSLVSWTERNTIYFGEGSWLTVV.

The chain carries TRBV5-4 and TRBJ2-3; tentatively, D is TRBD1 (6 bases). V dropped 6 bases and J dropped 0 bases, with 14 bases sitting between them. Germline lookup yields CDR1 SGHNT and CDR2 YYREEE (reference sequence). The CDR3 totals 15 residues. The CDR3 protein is CASMDSHTSTDTQYF. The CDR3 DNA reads TGTGCCAGCATGGACAGCCATACTAGCACAGATACGCAGTATTTT.